These T cell receptor beta chains were read from a single sample in a study of OX40 agonist ivuxolimab in advanced cancers. Measured with immunoSEQ multiplex PCR; TCRdb has only the in-frame clones, and not every one. Altogether 60,000 or so clones are present, around 88% being singletons, with the ten largest covering roughly 3%. Sequencing used CD4+ or CD8+ T cells sorted from blood, obtained in a trial of the OX40 agonist ivuxolimab. The receptors shown here come from an adult with an advanced solid tumor such as melanoma, head and neck, liver or kidney cancer. Each CDR3 is given with its conserved first and last residue. D genes are given only for firm matches. Size values are once, few and many counts, or a class for expanded clones, and some rows have none.

DNA	CDR3	D	V	J	size
TGCGCCAGCAGCTTGGAAGGCGGAATTTACGAGCAGTACTTC	CASSLEGGIYEQYF	-	TRBV5-1	TRBJ2-7	-
TGTGCCTGGAGTTCCGGGGTCACAGATACGCAGTATTTT	CAWSSGVTDTQYF	-	TRBV30	TRBJ2-3	-
TGTGCCAGCAGCTTATACGGGACAGGGGGCTCTCAGCCCCAGCATTTT	CASSLYGTGGSQPQHF	TRBD1	TRBV7-2	TRBJ1-5	-
TGCGCCAGCAGCTTGGGGGTCACAGGGCTCGGAAACACCATATATTTT	CASSLGVTGLGNTIYF	-	TRBV5-1	TRBJ1-3	-
TGTGCCAGCAGTCCTAGCGGGGCAGGAGGCACAGATACGCAGTATTTT	CASSPSGAGGTDTQYF	TRBD2	TRBV28	TRBJ2-3	-
TGTGCCAGCAGCGCCCCTCAGGCAGGCATATGGGGCACAGATACGCAGTATTTT	CASSAPQAGIWGTDTQYF	-	TRBV9	TRBJ2-3	-
TGTGCCAGTAGTTCCCTTGAGTTGGAGACCCAGTACTTC	CASSSLELETQYF	-	TRBV19	TRBJ2-5	-
TGTGCCAGCTCACCACCGGGGGGTGAAGCTTTCTTT	CASSPPGGEAFF	-	TRBV18	TRBJ1-1	-
TGTGCCAGCAGCCCAGCGGGGGCCCAAGAGACCCAGTACTTC	CASSPAGAQETQYF	TRBD2	TRBV6-6	TRBJ2-5	-
TGTGCCAGCAGCTGGAGACAGGGGGCAGACACTGAAGCTTTCTTT	CASSWRQGADTEAFF	TRBD1	TRBV7-2	TRBJ1-1	-
TGTGCCAGCAGCTTAGGTGGAAGCGGGAGCTCCTACAATGAGCAGTTCTTC	CASSLGGSGSSYNEQFF	TRBD2	TRBV7-8	TRBJ2-1	-
TGCGCCAGCAGCTTCCGACTAGCGGGCGTACAAGAGACCCAGTACTTC	CASSFRLAGVQETQYF	TRBD2	TRBV5-1	TRBJ2-5	once
TGCGCCAGCAGCTCCGGACTAGCGGGGGGTTTCGGGGAGCTGTTTTTT	CASSSGLAGGFGELFF	TRBD2	TRBV5-1	TRBJ2-2	few
TGTGCCAGTAGCGGCAGGGATACTGAGCAGTTCTTC	CASSGRDTEQFF	-	TRBV2	TRBJ2-1	-
TGCGCCAGCAGTGCCGGAGGCGGGTATGAGCAGTTCTTC	CASSAGGGYEQFF	-	TRBV10-2	TRBJ2-1	-
TGTGCCAGCACGTTGGACGGACACTCTGGAAACACCATATATTTT	CASTLDGHSGNTIYF	-	TRBV2	TRBJ1-3	-
TGTGCTAGTGGTTTGCGCACAACCGGGACAGGGAGGCTTTTTAGCAATCAGCCCCAGCATTTT	CASGLRTTGTGRLFSNQPQHF	TRBD1	TRBV12-5	TRBJ1-5	-
TGTACCAGCCGGTTAATCTCTGGAAACACCATATATTTT	CTSRLISGNTIYF	-	TRBV11-2	TRBJ1-3	-
TGTGCCACCAGCAGAGATAGGCAGCCCCAAGAGACCCAGTACTTC	CATSRDRQPQETQYF	-	TRBV15	TRBJ2-5	-
TGTGCCAGCAGTTACTCCAGGGTTATTTCCAACACCATATATTTT	CASSYSRVISNTIYF	-	TRBV6-5	TRBJ1-3	-
TGTGCCAGCAGGAACTCCAGGGGATCCTACGAGCAGTACTTC	CASRNSRGSYEQYF	-	TRBV7-8	TRBJ2-7	-
TGTGCCAGCACCATGGGACAGAGCACAGATACGCAGTATTTT	CASTMGQSTDTQYF	TRBD1	TRBV28	TRBJ2-3	-
TGTGCCAGCACCGTGACAGGGGCTTATGGTCAGTACTTC	CASTVTGAYGQYF	TRBD1	TRBV28	TRBJ2-4	-
TGTGCCAGCAGCCGAGGTACCAGCTCTGGAAACACCATATATTTT	CASSRGTSSGNTIYF	-	TRBV7-2	TRBJ1-3	-
TGTGCCAGCAGGCGCGGTGGCTCCTACAATGAGCAGTTCTTC	CASRRGGSYNEQFF	-	TRBV28	TRBJ2-1	-
TGTGCCAGCGGACAGGGGTTTGGCGGGGAGCTGTTTTTT	CASGQGFGGELFF	TRBD1	TRBV2	TRBJ2-2	-
TGTGCCAGCAGTTTAGTTAGGGAACGTGGCTACACCTTC	CASSLVRERGYTF	-	TRBV28	TRBJ1-2	-
TGTGCCGGCGGAAGCCCTCTAACAGGGGACTATGGCTACACCTTC	CAGGSPLTGDYGYTF	TRBD1	TRBV28	TRBJ1-2	-
TGTGCCAGCAGTTTCCAGGGTACACCCCTCCACTTT	CASSFQGTPLHF	-	TRBV28	TRBJ1-6	-
TGTGCCAGCAGTGAATACATCCAGGCACTAGATGGCTACACCTTC	CASSEYIQALDGYTF	-	TRBV6-1	TRBJ1-2	-
TGTGCCAGCAGCTTAAGTAAAAATTCACCCCTCCACTTT	CASSLSKNSPLHF	-	TRBV11-3	TRBJ1-6	-
TGTGCCAGCAGCGTTACGGGGGGCTCCTACAATGAGCAGTTCTTC	CASSVTGGSYNEQFF	TRBD2	TRBV9	TRBJ2-1	-
TGTGCCATCAGGGTAGGACAGAGCTCCTCTGGGGCCAACGTCCTGACTTTC	CAIRVGQSSSGANVLTF	-	TRBV10-3	TRBJ2-6	-
TGTGCCAGCTCACCAGGGAGGGCGGTTGGGACAGATACGCAGTATTTT	CASSPGRAVGTDTQYF	TRBD2	TRBV18	TRBJ2-3	few
TGTGCCAGCAGTTACTCGAGCCAGGGAAGAGAAGAGACCCAGTACTTC	CASSYSSQGREETQYF	-	TRBV6-6	TRBJ2-5	once
TGTGCCAGCAGCTTAAGGCACGACAGGGGCAATTCACCCCTCCACTTT	CASSLRHDRGNSPLHF	TRBD1	TRBV11-2	TRBJ1-6	-
TGTGCCAGCAGCTTGCGGGGGGGCCCCGAGACCCAGTACTTC	CASSLRGGPETQYF	TRBD2	TRBV5-8	TRBJ2-5	-
TGTGCCAGCAGTGAAACGGGACAAGATACTGAAGCTTTCTTT	CASSETGQDTEAFF	-	TRBV2	TRBJ1-1	few
TGTGCCAGCAGTGAAGCGGACGAGCAGTACTTC	CASSEADEQYF	-	TRBV6-1	TRBJ2-7	few
TGTGCCAGCACCCTGACACGGGACTCTGGAAACACCATATATTTT	CASTLTRDSGNTIYF	-	TRBV6-5	TRBJ1-3	-
TGTGCCAGCATCCCCCCAATCTCTGGAAACACCATATATTTT	CASIPPISGNTIYF	-	TRBV28	TRBJ1-3	-